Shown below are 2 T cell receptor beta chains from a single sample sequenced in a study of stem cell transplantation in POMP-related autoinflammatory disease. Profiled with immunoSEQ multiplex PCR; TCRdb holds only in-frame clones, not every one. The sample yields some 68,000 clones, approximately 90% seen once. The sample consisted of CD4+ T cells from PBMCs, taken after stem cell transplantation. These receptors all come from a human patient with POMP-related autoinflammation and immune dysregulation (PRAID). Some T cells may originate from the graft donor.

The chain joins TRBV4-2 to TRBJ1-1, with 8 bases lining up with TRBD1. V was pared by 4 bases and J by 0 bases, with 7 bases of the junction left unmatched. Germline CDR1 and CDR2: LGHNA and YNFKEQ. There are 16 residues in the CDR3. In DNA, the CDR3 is TGTGCCAGCAGCCGCGACAGGGGAAGGATGAACACTGAAGCTTTCTTT. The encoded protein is CASSRDRGRMNTEAFF.

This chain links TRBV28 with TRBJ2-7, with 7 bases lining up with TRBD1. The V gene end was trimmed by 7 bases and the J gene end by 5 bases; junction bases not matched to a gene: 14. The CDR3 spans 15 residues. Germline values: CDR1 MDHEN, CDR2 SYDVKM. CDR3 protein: CASTSSPGQPNEQYF. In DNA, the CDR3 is TGTGCCAGCACCTCGTCCCCGGGACAGCCAAACGAGCAGTACTTC.